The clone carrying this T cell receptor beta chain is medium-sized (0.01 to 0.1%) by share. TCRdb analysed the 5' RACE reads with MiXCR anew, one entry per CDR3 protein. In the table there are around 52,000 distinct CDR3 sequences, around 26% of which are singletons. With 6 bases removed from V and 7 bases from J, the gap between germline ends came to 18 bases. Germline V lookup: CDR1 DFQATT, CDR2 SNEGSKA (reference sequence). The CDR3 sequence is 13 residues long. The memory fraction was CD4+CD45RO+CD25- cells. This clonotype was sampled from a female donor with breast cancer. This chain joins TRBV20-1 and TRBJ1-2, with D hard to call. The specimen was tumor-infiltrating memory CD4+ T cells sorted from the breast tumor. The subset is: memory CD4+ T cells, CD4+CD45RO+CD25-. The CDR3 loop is CSALNEGGIGYTF. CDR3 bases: TGCAGTGCCCTAAACGAGGGAGGAATTGGCTACACCTTC.